The 17 T cell receptor beta chains presented below share a single source sample, sequenced in a study of blood T cell repertoires in COVID-19. Sequencing used immunoSEQ multiplex PCR; TCRdb keeps in-frame clones, though not all of them. The repertoire includes hundreds of thousands of clones, 90% to 95% of them detected once, and around 3.5% sits in the top ten. Sequenced sample: peripheral blood. These TCRs come from a woman under 30 who had recovered from COVID-19.

DNA of the CDR3: TGTGCCAGCAGAGAATACTCAGGCAATGAGCAGTTCTTC. Translated: CASREYSGNEQFF. The chain couples TRBV27 to TRBJ2-1; D gene uncertain. The CDR3 contains 13 residues. V lost 6 bases, J lost 6 bases, and 12 bases lay in between. Germline lookup yields CDR1 MNHEY and CDR2 SMNVEV (reference sequence).

This clone was seen a single time. This chain joins TRBV5-6 and TRBJ2-1; 9 positions match TRBD2. CDR1 is SGHDT, CDR2 YYEEEE, per germline. V shed 4 bases, J shed 1 base, and the junction held 9 bases outside the gene matches. The CDR3 has 17 amino acids. DNA for the CDR3: TGTGCCAGCAGCCCGGTGGGTCTAGCGGGGTCCTACAATGAGCAGTTCTTC. Its protein is CASSPVGLAGSYNEQFF.

The chain carries TRBV18 and TRBJ2-1; the match to TRBD2 covers 9 bases. Germline CDR1 and CDR2: KGHSH and LQKENI. V shed 3 bases, J shed 0 bases, and the junction held 3 bases outside the gene matches. CDR3 size: 16 residues. CDR3 region: CASSPTSGRSYNEQFF. The CDR3, as DNA: TGTGCCAGCTCACCCACTAGCGGGCGCTCCTACAATGAGCAGTTCTTC.

The chain combines TRBV19 with TRBJ2-3; 8 bases line up with TRBD2. The germline gives CDR1 LNHDA, CDR2 SQIVND (reference sequence). This CDR3 spans 15 amino acids. The trim removed 4 bases at V and 0 bases at J, leaving 3 bases unmatched. The CDR3 sequence is CASSKLAASTDTQYF. For the CDR3, the DNA is TGTGCCAGTAGTAAACTAGCGGCTAGCACAGATACGCAGTATTTT. The full variable domain, with the rest looked up from reference TRBV19 and TRBJ2-3, is DGGITQSPKYLFRKEGQNVTLSCEQNLNHDAMYWYRQDPGQGLRLIYYSQIVNDFQKGDIAEGYSVSREKKESFPLTVTSAQKNPTAFYLCASSKLAASTDTQYFGPGTRLTVL.

The chain uses TRBV12-5 and TRBJ1-2; D call uncertain. The V and J ends lost 2 bases and 7 bases respectively, with 14 bases between them. The CDR3 is 14 residues long. CDR1 and CDR2 from the germline V gene are LGHNT and FRNRAP. This chain's CDR3 is CASGLPPRSAGYTF. CDR3 nucleotides: TGTGCTAGTGGTTTGCCCCCCAGGTCGGCTGGCTACACCTTC.

This chain links TRBV7-2 with TRBJ1-1; weak D call: TRBD1 (6 bases). V lost 1 base, J lost 0 bases, and 6 bases lay in between. This CDR3 region has 14 residues. The germline gives CDR1 SGHTA, CDR2 FQGNSA. The CDR3 is CASSLGGLNTEAFF. The DNA for the CDR3 is TGTGCCAGCAGCTTAGGGGGGCTGAACACTGAAGCTTTCTTT.

The rearrangement joins TRBV9 to TRBJ1-1; D is uncertain. CDR3 length: 15 amino acids. Trimming removed 4 bases at V and 4 bases at J, with 17 bases between. Germline assignment: CDR1 SGDLS and CDR2 YYNGEE. The CDR3 sequence: CASSNEPGPGTEAFF. The CDR3 region has the DNA TGTGCCAGCAGCAATGAACCAGGCCCCGGCACTGAAGCTTTCTTT. Together with reference TRBV9 and TRBJ1-1, the CDR3 gives the full variable domain: DSGVTQTPKHLITATGQRVTLRCSPRSGDLSVYWYQQSLDQGLQFLIQYYNGEERAKGNILERFSAQQFPDLHSELNLSSLELGDSALYFCASSNEPGPGTEAFFGQGTRLTVV.

The chain combines TRBV5-1 with TRBJ1-2, with D possibly matching TRBD1 (6 bases). The germline CDR1 and CDR2 sequences are SGHRS and YFSETQ. Trimming cost V 4 bases and J 6 bases, with 13 bases left between them. CDR3 length: 13 residues. CDR3: CASSRRAGDGYTF. The CDR3 DNA is TGCGCCAGCAGCCGACGGGCAGGGGATGGCTACACCTTC.

Concerning this clone: Other nucleotide sequences in the sample specify the same CDR3. J is TRBJ1-6 and V is TRBV11-3; 9 positions match TRBD1. CDR1 and CDR2 (germline): SGHNT, YENEEA. The trim removed 5 bases at V and 5 bases at J, leaving 4 bases unmatched. This CDR3 comprises 15 residues. The CDR3 here is CASSPRQGDNSPLHF. The CDR3 nucleotides read TGTGCCAGCAGCCCTCGACAGGGGGATAATTCACCCCTCCACTTT. Full variable domain (outside the CDR3, taken from reference TRBV11-3 and TRBJ1-6): EAGVVQSPRYKIIEKKQPVAFWCNPISGHNTLYWYLQNLGQGPELLIRYENEEAVDDSQLPKDRFSAERLKGVDSTLKIQPAELGDSAVYLCASSPRQGDNSPLHFGNGTRLTVT.

In this sample, this clone turned up once. This chain links TRBV4-3 with TRBJ2-5, with TRBD2 matching over 14 bases. The germline CDR1 and CDR2 sequences are LGHNA and YSLEER. The CDR3 totals 17 residues. J lost 5 bases, V lost 4 bases, and 9 bases had no gene match. CDR3 sequence reads: CASSRSRLAGGGETQYF. CDR3 coding DNA: TGCGCCAGCAGCCGATCAAGACTAGCGGGAGGGGGGGAGACCCAGTACTTC.

The gene calls are TRBV19 and TRBJ1-1, with unresolved D. V was shortened by 10 bases and J by 1 base, with 13 bases between the two germline ends. Germline V lookup: CDR1 LNHDA, CDR2 SQIVND (reference sequence). This CDR3 spans 13 amino acids. DNA of the CDR3: TGTGCCACCTCCTCGACACCGAACACTGAAGCTTTCTTT. Its protein is CATSSTPNTEAFF. Based on the CDR3 plus reference TRBV19 and TRBJ1-1, the full variable domain is DGGITQSPKYLFRKEGQNVTLSCEQNLNHDAMYWYRQDPGQGLRLIYYSQIVNDFQKGDIAEGYSVSREKKESFPLTVTSAQKNPTAFYLCATSSTPNTEAFFGQGTRLTVV.

The genes are TRBV25-1 and TRBJ1-1, with a weak D call TRBD1 (5 bases). V was cut by 4 bases and J by 6 bases, with 12 bases left in between. In germline, CDR1 is MGHDK, CDR2 SYGVNS. The length of the CDR3 is 13 residues. The CDR3 DNA sequence: TGTGCCAGCAGTGCCCCAGGGAGGGCTGAAGCTTTCTTT. Translated: CASSAPGRAEAFF.

This clone was seen a single time. The genes are TRBV7-9 and TRBJ1-2, with D perhaps matching TRBD1 (6 bases). V lost 5 bases, J lost 8 bases, and 24 bases lay in between. The CDR3 consists of 16 residues. Germline lookup yields CDR1 SEHNR and CDR2 FQNEAQ (reference sequence). The CDR3 nucleotides are TGTGCCAGCAGCGGAAGGGAGACGGGGGGCCGAGGAGGCTACACCTTC. This translates into CASSGRETGGRGGYTF.

This chain connects TRBV14 to TRBJ2-5; unclear D gene. Germline V gene data show CDR1 as SGHDN and CDR2 as FVKESK. V lost 4 bases and J lost 0, with 15 bases in between. The CDR3 extends over 16 amino acids. The chain's CDR3 is CASSPGYGTYQETQYF. DNA for the CDR3: TGTGCCAGCAGCCCCGGGTACGGAACGTACCAAGAGACCCAGTACTTC.

The DNA for the CDR3 is TGTGCCAGCAGCCAAGTGGGGACAGGACCTGTCGATACGCAGTATTTT. As protein: CASSQVGTGPVDTQYF. The chain is built from TRBV3-1 (or the pseudogene TRBV3-2) and TRBJ2-3; 8 bases agree with TRBD1. This CDR3 spans 16 amino acids. V shed 1 base and J 6 bases; nucleotides not matched to a gene: 9. Germline values: CDR1 LGHDT, CDR2 YNNKEL (reference sequence).

The rearrangement uses TRBV18 and TRBJ2-5, with TRBD2 matching 7 bases. CDR1 is KGHSH, CDR2 LQKENI, per germline. The junction had 2 bases not matched to a gene; V was cut back by 0 bases and J by 4 bases. The CDR3 is made up of 14 amino acids. CDR3: CASSPPGRRETQYF. CDR3 bases: TGTGCCAGCTCACCACCCGGGAGGCGAGAGACCCAGTACTTC.

V and J are TRBV4-1 and TRBJ2-1, with 13 bases that match TRBD2. Germline V gene data show CDR1 as MGHRA and CDR2 as YSYEKL. The CDR3 sequence is 16 residues long. J lost 6 bases, V lost 4 bases, and 6 bases had no gene match. The CDR3 is CASSLRLAGGVNEQFF. The CDR3 DNA sequence: TGCGCCAGCAGCCTCCGACTAGCGGGAGGCGTCAATGAGCAGTTCTTC.